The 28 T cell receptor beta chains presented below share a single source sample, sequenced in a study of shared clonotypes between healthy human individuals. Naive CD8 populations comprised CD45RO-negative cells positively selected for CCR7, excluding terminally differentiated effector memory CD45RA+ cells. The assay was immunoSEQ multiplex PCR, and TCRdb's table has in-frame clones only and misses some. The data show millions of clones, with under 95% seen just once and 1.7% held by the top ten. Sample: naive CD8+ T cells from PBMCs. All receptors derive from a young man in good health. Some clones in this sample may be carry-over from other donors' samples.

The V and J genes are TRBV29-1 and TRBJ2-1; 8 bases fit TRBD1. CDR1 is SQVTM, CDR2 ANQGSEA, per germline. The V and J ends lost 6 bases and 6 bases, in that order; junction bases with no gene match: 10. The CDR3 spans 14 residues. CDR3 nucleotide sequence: TGCAGCGTCGGACAGGGCATTTGGTCCAATGAGCAGTTCTTC. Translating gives CSVGQGIWSNEQFF.

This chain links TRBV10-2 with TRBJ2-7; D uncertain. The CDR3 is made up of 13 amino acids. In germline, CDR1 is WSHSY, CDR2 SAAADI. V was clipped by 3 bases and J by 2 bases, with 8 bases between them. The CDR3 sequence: CASSDVVTYEQYF. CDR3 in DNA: TGCGCCAGCAGTGACGTAGTGACCTACGAGCAGTACTTC.

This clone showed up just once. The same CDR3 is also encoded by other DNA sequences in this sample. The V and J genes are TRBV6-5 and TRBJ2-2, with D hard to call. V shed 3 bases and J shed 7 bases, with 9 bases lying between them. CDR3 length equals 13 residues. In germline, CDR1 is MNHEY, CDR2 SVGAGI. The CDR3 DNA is TGTGCCAGCAGTTATCGTGGTAGCGGGGAGCTGTTTTTT. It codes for CASSYRGSGELFF.

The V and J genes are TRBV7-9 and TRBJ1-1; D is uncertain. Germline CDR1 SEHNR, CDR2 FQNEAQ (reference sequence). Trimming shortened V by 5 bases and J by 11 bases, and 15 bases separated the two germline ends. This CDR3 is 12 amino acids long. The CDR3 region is CASSPPLSGAFF. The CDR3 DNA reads TGTGCCAGCAGCCCTCCCCTAAGCGGGGCTTTCTTT.

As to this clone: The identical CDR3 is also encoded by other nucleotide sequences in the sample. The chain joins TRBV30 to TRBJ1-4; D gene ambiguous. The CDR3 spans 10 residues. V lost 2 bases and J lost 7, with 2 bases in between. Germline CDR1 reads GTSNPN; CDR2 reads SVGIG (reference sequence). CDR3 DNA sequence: TGTGCCTGGAGTAGTGAAAAACTGTTTTTT. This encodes CAWSSEKLFF.

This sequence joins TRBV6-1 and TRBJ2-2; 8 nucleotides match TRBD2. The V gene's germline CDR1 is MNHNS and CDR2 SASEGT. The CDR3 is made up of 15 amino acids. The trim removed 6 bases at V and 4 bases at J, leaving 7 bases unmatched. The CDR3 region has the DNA TGTGCCAGCAGATTAGCGGGGCCCAGCACCGGGGAGCTGTTTTTT. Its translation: CASRLAGPSTGELFF.

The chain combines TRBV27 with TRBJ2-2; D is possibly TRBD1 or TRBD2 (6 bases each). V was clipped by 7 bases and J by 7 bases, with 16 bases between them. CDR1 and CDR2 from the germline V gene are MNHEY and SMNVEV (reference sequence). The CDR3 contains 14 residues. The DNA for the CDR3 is TGTGCCAGCACCCTTAGGGGGGCTGGCGGGGAGCTGTTTTTT. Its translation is CASTLRGAGGELFF.

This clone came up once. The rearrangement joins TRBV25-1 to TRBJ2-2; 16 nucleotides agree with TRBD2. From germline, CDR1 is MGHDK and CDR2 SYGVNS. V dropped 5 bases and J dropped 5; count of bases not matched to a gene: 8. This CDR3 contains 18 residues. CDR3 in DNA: TGTGCCAGCAGTTGGGGACTAGCGGGAGGGCCGCGAACCGGGGAGCTGTTTTTT. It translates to CASSWGLAGGPRTGELFF.

The chain's CDR3 is CASRRRTSGSYEQYF. As DNA, the CDR3 is TGTGCCAGCAGGCGCAGGACTAGCGGGAGCTACGAGCAGTACTTC. The chain combines TRBV27 with TRBJ2-7; 13 bases map to TRBD2. With 6 bases clipped from V and 3 bases from J, the junction kept 5 bases outside the gene matches. Germline V gene sequence: CDR1 MNHEY, CDR2 SMNVEV (reference sequence). This CDR3 contains 15 residues.

Here the CDR3 reads CASSPRQDPSGNTIYF. The CDR3 DNA reads as TGTGCCAGCAGCCCACGACAGGACCCGTCTGGAAACACCATATATTTT. This chain connects TRBV7-9 to TRBJ1-3, with D possibly TRBD1 on 6 matching bases. Germline V gene lookup returns CDR1 SEHNR and CDR2 FQNEAQ (reference sequence). The CDR3 totals 16 residues. The V end was cut by 5 bases, the J end by 1 base, with 15 bases between.

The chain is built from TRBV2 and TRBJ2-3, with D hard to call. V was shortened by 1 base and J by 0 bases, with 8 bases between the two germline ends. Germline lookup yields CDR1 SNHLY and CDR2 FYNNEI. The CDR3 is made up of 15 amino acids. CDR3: CASSEGTVSTDTQYF. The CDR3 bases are TGTGCCAGCAGTGAAGGCACTGTAAGCACAGATACGCAGTATTTT.

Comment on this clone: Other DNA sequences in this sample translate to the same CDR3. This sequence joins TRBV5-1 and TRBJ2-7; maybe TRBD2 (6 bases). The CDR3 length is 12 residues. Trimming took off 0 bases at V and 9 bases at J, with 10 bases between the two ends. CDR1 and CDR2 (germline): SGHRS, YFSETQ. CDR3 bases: TGCGCCAGCAGCTTGGCCGGGGGTTCGCAGTACTTC. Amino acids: CASSLAGGSQYF.

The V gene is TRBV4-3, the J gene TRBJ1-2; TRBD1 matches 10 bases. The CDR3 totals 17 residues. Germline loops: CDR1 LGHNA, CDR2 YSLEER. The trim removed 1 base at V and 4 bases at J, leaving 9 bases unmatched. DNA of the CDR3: TGCGCCAGCAGCCAAGCAGGGGGACAGGGGCTCGGCTATGGCTACACCTTC. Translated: CASSQAGGQGLGYGYTF.

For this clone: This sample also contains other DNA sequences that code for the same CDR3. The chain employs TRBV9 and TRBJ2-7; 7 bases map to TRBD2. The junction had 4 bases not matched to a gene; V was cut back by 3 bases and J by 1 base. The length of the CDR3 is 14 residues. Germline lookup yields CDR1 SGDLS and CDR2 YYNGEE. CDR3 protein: CASSEGGPSYEQYF. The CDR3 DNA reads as TGTGCCAGCAGCGAGGGAGGGCCATCCTACGAGCAGTACTTC.

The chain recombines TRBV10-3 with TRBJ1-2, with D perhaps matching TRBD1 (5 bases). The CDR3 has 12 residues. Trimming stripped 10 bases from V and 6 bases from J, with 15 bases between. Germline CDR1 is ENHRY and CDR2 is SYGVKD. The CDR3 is CASQDQGNGYTF. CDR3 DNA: TGTGCCAGCCAGGACCAGGGAAATGGCTACACCTTC.

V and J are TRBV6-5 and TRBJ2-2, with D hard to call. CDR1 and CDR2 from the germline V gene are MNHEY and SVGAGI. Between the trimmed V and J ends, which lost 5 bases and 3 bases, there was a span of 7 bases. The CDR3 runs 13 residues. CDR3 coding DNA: TGTGCCAGCAGTAAGGTGTACACCGGGGAGCTGTTTTTT. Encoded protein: CASSKVYTGELFF.

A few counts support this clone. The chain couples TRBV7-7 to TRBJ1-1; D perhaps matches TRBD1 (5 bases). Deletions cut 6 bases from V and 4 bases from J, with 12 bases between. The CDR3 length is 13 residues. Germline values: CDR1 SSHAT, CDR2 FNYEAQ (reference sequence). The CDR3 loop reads CASSPNRFTEAFF. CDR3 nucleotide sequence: TGTGCCAGCAGTCCCAACAGGTTCACTGAAGCTTTCTTT.

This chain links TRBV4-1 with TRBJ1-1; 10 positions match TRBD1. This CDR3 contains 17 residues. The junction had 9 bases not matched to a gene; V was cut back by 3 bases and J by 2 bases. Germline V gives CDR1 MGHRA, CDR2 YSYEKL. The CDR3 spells CASSHYGQGDFNTEAFF. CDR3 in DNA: TGCGCCAGCAGCCATTATGGACAGGGGGATTTTAACACTGAAGCTTTCTTT.

CDR3 nucleotides: TGTGCCAGCAGTTGGGGCGGTGCGGCATTCAATGAGCAGTTCTTC. This codes for CASSWGGAAFNEQFF. The chain recombines TRBV27 with TRBJ2-1; tentatively, D is TRBD1 (5 bases). The CDR3 runs 15 residues. Germline values: CDR1 MNHEY, CDR2 SMNVEV (reference sequence). V was shortened by 4 bases and J by 6 bases, with 16 bases between the two germline ends.

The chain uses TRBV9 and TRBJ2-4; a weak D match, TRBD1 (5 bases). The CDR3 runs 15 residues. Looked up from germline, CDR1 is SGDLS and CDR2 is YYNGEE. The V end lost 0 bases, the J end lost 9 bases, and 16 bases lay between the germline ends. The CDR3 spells CASSVGLGQVAIQYF. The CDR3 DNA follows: TGTGCCAGCAGCGTAGGACTGGGGCAGGTCGCCATTCAGTACTTC.

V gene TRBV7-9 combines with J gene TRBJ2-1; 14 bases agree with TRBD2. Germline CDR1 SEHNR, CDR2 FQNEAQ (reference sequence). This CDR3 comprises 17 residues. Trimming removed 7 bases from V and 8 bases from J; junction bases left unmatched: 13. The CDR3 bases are TGTGCCAGCACCACTCGCCCGGGACTAGCGGGAGTTTATGAGCAGTTCTTC. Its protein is CASTTRPGLAGVYEQFF.

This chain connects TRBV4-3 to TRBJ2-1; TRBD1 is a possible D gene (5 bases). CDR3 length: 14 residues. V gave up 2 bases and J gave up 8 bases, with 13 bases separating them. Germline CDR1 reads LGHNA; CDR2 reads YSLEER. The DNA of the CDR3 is TGCGCCAGCAGCCAAACAGTGAAAGGGGATGAGCAGTTCTTC. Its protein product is CASSQTVKGDEQFF.

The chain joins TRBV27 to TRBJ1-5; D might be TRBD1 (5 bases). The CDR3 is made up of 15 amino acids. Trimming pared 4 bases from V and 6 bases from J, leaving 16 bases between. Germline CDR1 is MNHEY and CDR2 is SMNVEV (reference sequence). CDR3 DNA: TGTGCCAGCAGTTCAACCGGGCCCCAGGGTCAGCCCCAGCATTTT. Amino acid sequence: CASSSTGPQGQPQHF.

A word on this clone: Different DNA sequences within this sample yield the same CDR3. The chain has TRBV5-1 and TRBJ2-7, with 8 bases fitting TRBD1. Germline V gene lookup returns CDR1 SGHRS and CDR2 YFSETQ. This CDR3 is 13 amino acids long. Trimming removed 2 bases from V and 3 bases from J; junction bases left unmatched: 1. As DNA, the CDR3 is TGCGCCAGCAGCTTTGGGACAGGCTACGAGCAGTACTTC. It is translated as CASSFGTGYEQYF.

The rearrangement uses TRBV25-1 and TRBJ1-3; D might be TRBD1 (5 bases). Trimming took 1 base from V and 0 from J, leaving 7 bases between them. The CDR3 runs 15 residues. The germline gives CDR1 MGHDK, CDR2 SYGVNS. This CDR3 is CASSEWGSSGNTIYF. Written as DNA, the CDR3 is TGTGCCAGCAGTGAATGGGGCAGCTCTGGAAACACCATATATTTT. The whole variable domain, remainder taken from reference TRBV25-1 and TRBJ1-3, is EADIYQTPRYLVIGTGKKITLECSQTMGHDKMYWYQQDPGMELHLIHYSYGVNSTEKGDLSSESTVSRIRTEHFPLTLESARPSHTSQYLCASSEWGSSGNTIYFGEGSWLTVV.

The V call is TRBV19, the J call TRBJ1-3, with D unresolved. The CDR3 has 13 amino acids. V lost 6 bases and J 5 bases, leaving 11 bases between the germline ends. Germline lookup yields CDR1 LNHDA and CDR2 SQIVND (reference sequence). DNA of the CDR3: TGTGCCAGTAGGGACGGAACGAGAAACACCATATATTTT. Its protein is CASRDGTRNTIYF.

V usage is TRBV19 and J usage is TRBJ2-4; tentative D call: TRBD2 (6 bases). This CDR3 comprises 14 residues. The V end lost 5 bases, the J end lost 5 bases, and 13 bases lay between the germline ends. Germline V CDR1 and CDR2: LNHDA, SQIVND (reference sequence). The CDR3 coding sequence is TGTGCCAGTAGTCTTGCAGGGACTCAAAACATTCAGTACTTC. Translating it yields CASSLAGTQNIQYF.

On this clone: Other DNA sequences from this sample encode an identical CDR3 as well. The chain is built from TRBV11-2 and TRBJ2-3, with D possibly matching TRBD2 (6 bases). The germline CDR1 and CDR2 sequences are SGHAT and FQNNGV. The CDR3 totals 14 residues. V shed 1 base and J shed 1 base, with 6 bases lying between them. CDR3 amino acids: CASSLAGGTDTQYF. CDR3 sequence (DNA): TGTGCCAGCAGCTTAGCGGGAGGCACAGATACGCAGTATTTT.